The clone carrying this T cell receptor (beta chain) was seen at least ten times. Its antigen is unknown. This sample is drawn from a study of post-analysis software for immune sequencing data. Built from TCR beta cDNA, the libraries had unique molecular identifiers in them. Using its own MiXCR run on the PCR reads, TCRdb lists one record per CDR3 protein. The sample lists roughly 180,000 distinct CDR3 sequences; about 29% were seen once. Whole-study results and caveats: There were roughly 5 TRBV segments more frequent in patients than controls, and TRBV5-6, TRBV5-1 and TRBV20-1 were among them.

Germline V gene lookup returns CDR1 SGHRS and CDR2 YFSETQ. The CDR3 is 16 residues long. V was trimmed by 0 bases and J by 1 base, leaving 13 bases between them. The clonotype comes from a girl aged 10-17 years with multiple sclerosis. The sequenced sample was blood. The chain couples TRBV5-1 to TRBJ1-2, with D uncertain. This CDR3 reads CASSLAGEAYNYGYTF. The CDR3 DNA follows: TGCGCCAGCAGCTTGGCCGGAGAAGCATATAACTATGGCTACACCTTC.